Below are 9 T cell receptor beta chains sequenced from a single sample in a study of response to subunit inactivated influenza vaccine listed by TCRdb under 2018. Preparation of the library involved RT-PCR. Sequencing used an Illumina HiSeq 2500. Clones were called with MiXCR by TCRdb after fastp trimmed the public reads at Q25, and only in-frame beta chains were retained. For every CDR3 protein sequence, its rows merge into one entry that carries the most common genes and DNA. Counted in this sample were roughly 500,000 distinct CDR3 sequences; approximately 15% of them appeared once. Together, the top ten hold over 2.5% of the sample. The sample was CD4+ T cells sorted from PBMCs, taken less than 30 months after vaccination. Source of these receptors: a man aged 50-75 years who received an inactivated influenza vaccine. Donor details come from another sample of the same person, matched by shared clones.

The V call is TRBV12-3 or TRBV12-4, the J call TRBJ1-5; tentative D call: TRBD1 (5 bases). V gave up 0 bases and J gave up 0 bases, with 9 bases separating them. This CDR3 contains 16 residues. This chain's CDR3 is CASSLAPGNSNQPQHF. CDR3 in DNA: TGTGCCAGCAGTTTAGCCCCAGGGAATAGCAATCAGCCCCAGCATTTT.

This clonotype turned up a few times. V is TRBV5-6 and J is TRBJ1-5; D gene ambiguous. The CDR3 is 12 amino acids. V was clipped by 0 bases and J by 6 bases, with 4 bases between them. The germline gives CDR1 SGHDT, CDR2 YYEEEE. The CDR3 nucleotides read TGTGCCAGCAGCTTGGGACGTCAGCCCCAGCATTTT. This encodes CASSLGRQPQHF.

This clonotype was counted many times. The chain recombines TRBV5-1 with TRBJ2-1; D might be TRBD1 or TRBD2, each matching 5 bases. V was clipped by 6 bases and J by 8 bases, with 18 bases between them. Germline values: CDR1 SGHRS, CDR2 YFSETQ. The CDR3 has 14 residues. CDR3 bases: TGCGCCAGCACCAGGTCGGGGCCACTCGATGAGCAGTTCTTC. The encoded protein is CASTRSGPLDEQFF.

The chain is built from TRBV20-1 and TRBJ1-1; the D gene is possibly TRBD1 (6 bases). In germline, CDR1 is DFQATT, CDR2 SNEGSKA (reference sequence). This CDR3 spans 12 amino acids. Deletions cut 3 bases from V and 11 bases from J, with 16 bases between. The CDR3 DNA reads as TGCAGTGCTAGCGGTCCGTACAGGGAGGCTTTCTTT. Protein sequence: CSASGPYREAFF.

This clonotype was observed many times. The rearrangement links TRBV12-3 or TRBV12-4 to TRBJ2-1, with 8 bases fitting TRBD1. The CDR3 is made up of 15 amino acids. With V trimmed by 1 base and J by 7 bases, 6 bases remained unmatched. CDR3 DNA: TGTGCCAGCAGTTTAGGGGCAGGGGGCGGAAATGAGCAGTTCTTC. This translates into CASSLGAGGGNEQFF.

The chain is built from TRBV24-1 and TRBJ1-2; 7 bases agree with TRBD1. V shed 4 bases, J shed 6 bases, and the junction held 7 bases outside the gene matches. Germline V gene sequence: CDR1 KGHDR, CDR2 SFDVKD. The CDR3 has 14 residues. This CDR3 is CATSDFGQEDGYTF. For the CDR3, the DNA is TGTGCCACCAGTGACTTCGGACAGGAGGATGGCTACACCTTC.

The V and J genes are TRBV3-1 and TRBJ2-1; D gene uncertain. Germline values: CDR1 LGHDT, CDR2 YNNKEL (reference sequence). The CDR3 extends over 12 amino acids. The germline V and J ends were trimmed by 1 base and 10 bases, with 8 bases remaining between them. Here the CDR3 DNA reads TGTGCCAGCAGCCAAGGTTCCCAGGAGCAGTTCTTC. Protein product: CASSQGSQEQFF.

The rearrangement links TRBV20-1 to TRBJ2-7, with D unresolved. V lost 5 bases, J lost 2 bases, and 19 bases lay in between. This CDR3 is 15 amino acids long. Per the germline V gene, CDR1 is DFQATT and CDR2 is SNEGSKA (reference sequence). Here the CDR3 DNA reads TGCAGTGCTCTATCCCCACGGACCAATCCCTACGAGCAGTACTTC. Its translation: CSALSPRTNPYEQYF.

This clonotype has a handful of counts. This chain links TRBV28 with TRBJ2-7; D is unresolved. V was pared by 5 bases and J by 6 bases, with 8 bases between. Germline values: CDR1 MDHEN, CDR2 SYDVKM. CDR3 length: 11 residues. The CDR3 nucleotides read TGTGCCAGCAGTAGACCCTTCGAGCAGTACTTC. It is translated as CASSRPFEQYF.